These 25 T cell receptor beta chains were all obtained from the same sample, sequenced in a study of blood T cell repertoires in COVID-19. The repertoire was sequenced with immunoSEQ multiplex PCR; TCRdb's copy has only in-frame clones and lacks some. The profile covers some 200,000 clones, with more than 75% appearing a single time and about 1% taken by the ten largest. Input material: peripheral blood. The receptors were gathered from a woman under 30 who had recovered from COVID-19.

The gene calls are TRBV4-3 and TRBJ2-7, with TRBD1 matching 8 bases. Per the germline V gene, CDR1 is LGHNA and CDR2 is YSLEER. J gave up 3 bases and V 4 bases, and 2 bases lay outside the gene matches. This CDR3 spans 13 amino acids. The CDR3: CASSPDRGYEQYV. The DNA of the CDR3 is TGCGCCAGCAGCCCTGACAGGGGCTACGAGCAGTACGTC.

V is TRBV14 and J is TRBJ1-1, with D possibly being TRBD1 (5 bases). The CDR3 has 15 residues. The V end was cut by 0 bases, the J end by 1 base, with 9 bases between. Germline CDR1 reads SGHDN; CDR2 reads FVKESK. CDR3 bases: TGTGCCAGCAGCCAAGAATTGGGGCGGAACACTGAAGCTTTCTTT. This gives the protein CASSQELGRNTEAFF. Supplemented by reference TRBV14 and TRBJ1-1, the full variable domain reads EAGVTQFPSHSVIEKGQTVTLRCDPISGHDNLYWYRRVMGKEIKFLLHFVKESKQDESGMPNNRFLAERTGGTYSTLKVQPAELEDSGVYFCASSQELGRNTEAFFGQGTRLTVV.

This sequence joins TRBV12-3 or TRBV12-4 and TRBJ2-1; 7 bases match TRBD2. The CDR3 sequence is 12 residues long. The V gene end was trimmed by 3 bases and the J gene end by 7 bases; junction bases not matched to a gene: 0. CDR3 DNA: TGTGCCAGCAGTTTCGGGGGGAATGAGCAGTTCTTC. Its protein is CASSFGGNEQFF.

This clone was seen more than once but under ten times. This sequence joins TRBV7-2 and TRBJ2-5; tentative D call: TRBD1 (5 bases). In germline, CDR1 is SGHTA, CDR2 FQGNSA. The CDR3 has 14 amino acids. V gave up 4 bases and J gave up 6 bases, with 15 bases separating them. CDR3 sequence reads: CASSSGRGRKTQYF. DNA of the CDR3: TGTGCCAGCAGCTCCGGTAGGGGCCGAAAGACCCAGTACTTC.

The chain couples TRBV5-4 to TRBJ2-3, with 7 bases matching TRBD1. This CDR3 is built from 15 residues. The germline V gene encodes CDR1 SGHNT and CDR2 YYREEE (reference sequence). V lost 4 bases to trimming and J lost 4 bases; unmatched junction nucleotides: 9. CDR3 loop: CASSPYRGRADTQYF. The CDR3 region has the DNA TGTGCCAGCAGCCCATACAGGGGTCGAGCAGATACGCAGTATTTT.

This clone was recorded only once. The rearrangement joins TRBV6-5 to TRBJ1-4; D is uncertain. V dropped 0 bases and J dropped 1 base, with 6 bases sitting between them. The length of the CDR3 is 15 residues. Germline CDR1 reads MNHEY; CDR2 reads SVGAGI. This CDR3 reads CASSYSSGTNEKLFF. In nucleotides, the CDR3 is TGTGCCAGCAGTTACTCTTCGGGAACTAATGAAAAACTGTTTTTT.

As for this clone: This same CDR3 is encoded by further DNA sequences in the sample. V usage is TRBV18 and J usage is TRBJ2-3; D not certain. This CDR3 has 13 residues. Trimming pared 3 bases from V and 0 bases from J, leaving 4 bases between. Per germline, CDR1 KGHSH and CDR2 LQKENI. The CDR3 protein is CASSPPSTDTQYF. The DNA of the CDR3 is TGTGCCAGCTCACCTCCGAGCACAGATACGCAGTATTTT.

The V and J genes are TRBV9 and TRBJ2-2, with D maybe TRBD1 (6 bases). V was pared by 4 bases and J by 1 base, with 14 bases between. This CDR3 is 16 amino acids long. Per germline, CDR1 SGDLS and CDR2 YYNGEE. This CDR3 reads CASSPLGALNTGELFF. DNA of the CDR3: TGTGCCAGCAGCCCGCTGGGGGCCCTGAACACCGGGGAGCTGTTTTTT.

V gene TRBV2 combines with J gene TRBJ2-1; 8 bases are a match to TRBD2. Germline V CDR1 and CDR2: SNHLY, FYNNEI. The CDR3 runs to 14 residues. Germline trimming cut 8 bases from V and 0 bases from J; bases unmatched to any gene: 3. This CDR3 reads CASAGTSSYNEQFF. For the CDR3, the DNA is TGTGCCAGCGCTGGGACTAGCTCCTACAATGAGCAGTTCTTC.

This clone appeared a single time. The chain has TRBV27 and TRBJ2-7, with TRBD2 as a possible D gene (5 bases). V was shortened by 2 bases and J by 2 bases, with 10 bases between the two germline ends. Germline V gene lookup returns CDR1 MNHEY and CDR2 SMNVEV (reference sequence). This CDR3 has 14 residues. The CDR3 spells CASSLTSGPYEQYV. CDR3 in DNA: TGTGCCAGCAGTTTAACAAGCGGACCCTACGAGCAGTACGTC.

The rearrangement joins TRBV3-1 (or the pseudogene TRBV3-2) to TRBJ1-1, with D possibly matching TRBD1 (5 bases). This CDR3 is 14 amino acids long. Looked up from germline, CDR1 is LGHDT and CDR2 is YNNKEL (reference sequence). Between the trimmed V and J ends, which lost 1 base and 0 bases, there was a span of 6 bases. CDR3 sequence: CASSQAGVNTEAFF. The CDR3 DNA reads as TGTGCCAGCAGCCAAGCGGGGGTGAACACTGAAGCTTTCTTT.

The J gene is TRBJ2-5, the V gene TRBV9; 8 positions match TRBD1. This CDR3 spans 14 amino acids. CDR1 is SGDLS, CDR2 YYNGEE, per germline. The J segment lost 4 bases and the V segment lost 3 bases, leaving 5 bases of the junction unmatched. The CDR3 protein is CASSGQGRVETQYF. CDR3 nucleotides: TGTGCCAGCAGCGGACAGGGGCGCGTAGAGACCCAGTACTTC.

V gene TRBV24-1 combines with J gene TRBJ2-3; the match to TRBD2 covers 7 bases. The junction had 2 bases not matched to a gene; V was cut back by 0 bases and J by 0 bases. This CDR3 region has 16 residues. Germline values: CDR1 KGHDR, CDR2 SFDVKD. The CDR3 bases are TGTGCCACCAGTGATTTGGGCGGGGGAAGCACAGATACGCAGTATTTT. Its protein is CATSDLGGGSTDTQYF.

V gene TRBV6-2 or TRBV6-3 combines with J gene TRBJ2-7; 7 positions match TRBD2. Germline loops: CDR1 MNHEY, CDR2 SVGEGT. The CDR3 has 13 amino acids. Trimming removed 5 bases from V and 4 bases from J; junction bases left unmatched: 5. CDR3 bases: TGTGCCAGCAGTGAGCGGGACCGATACGAGCAGTACGTC. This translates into CASSERDRYEQYV.

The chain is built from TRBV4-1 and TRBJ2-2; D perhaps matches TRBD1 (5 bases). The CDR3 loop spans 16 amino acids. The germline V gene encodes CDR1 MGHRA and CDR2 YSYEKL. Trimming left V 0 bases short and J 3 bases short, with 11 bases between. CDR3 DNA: TGCGCCAGCAGCCAAGAAGGGGCAGGATACACCGGGGAGCTGTTTTTT. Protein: CASSQEGAGYTGELFF.

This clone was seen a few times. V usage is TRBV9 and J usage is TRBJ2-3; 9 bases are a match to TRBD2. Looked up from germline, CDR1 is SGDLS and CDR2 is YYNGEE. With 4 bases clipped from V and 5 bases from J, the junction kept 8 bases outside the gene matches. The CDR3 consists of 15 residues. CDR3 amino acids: CASSPNSGSVDTQYF. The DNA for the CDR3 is TGTGCCAGCAGCCCCAATAGCGGGAGCGTAGATACGCAGTATTTT.

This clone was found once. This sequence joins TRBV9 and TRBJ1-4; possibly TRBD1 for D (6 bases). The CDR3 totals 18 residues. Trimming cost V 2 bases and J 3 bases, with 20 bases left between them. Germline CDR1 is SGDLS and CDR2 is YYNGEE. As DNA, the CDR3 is TGTGCCAGCAGCGTCGGGGGGCCCCGAGGCTTGGCTAATGAAAAACTGTTTTTT. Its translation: CASSVGGPRGLANEKLFF.

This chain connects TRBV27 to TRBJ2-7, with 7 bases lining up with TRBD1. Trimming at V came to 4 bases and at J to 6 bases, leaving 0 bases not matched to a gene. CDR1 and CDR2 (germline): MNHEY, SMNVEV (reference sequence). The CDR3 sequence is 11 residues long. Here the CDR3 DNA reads TGTGCCAGCAGTTACAGGGGCGAGCAGTACTTC. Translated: CASSYRGEQYF.

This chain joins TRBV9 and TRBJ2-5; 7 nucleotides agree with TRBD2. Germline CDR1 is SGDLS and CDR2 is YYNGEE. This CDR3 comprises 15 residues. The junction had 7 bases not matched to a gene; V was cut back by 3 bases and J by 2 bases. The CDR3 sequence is CASSGRAGVQETQYF. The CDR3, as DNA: TGTGCCAGCAGCGGACGGGCGGGAGTGCAAGAGACCCAGTACTTC.

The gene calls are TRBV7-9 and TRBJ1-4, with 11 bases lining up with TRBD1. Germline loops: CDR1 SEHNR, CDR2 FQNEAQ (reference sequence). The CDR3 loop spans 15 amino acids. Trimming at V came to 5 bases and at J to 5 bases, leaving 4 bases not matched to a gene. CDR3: CASSPRDRGNEKLFF. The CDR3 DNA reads TGTGCCAGCAGCCCCCGGGACAGGGGGAATGAAAAACTGTTTTTT.

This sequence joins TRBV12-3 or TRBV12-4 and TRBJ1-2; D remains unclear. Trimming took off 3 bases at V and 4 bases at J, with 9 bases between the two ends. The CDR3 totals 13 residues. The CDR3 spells CASSFVSGYGYTF. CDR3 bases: TGTGCCAGCAGTTTCGTCAGCGGCTATGGCTACACCTTC.

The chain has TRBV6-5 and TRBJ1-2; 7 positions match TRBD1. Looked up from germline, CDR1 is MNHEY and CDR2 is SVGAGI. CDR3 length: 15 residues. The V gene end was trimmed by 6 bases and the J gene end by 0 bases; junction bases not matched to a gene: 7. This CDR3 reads CASRPGTATNYGYTF. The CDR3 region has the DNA TGTGCCAGCAGGCCCGGGACAGCAACTAACTATGGCTACACCTTC.

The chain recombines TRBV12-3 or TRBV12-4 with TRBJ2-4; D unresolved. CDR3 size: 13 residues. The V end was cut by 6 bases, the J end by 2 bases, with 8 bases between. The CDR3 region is CASSPGSKNIQYF. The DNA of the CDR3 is TGTGCCAGCAGCCCAGGTTCCAAAAACATTCAGTACTTC.

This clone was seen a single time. The CDR3 loop is CATSDSGVGLRTEAFF. CDR3 sequence (DNA): TGTGCCACCAGTGATTCGGGGGTGGGGTTGAGGACTGAAGCTTTCTTT. The J gene is TRBJ1-1, the V gene TRBV24-1; D is possibly TRBD1 (5 bases). V lost 2 bases and J 5 bases, leaving 17 bases between the germline ends. The CDR3 loop spans 16 amino acids. Germline V gives CDR1 KGHDR, CDR2 SFDVKD.

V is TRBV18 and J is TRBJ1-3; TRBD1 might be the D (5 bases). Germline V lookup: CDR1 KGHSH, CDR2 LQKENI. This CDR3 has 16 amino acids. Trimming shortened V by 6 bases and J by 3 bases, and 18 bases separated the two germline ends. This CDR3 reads CASSRGSGVDGNTIYF. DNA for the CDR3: TGTGCCAGCTCCCGTGGCTCGGGGGTTGATGGAAACACCATATATTTT. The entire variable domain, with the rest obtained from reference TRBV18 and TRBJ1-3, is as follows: NAGVMQNPRHLVRRRGQEARLRCSPMKGHSHVYWYRQLPEEGLKFMVYLQKENIIDESGMPKERFSAEFPKEGPSILRIQQVVRGDSAAYFCASSRGSGVDGNTIYFGEGSWLTVV.